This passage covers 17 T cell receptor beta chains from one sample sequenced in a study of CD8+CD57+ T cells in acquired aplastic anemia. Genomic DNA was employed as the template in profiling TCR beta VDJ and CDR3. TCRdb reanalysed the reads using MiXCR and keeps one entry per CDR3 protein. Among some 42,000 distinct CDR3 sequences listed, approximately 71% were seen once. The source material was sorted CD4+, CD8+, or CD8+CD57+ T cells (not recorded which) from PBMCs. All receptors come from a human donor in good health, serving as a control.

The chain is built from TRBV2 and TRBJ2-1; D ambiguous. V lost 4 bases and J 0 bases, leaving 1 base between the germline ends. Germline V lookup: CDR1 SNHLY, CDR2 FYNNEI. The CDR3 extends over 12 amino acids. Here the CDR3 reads CASSGSYNEQFF. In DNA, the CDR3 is TGTGCCAGCAGTGGCTCCTACAATGAGCAGTTCTTC. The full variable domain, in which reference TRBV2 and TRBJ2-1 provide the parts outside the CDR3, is EPEVTQTPSHQVTQMGQEVILRCVPISNHLYFYWYRQILGQKVEFLVSFYNNEISEKSEIFDDQFSVERPDGSNFTLKIRSTKLEDSAMYFCASSGSYNEQFFGPGTRLTVL.

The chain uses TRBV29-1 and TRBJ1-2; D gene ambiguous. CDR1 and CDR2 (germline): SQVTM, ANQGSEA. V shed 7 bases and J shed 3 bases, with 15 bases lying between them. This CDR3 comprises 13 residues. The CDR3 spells CSATLGSYYGYTF. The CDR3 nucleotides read TGCAGCGCTACGTTGGGGTCCTACTATGGCTACACCTTC.

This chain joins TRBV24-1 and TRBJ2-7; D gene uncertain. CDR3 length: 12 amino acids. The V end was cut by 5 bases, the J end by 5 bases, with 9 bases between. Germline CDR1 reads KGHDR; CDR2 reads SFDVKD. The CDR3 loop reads CATSAGIHEQYF. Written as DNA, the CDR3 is TGTGCCACCAGTGCAGGAATCCACGAGCAGTACTTC.

The CDR3 is CASSSVRRGNQETQYF. The DNA of the CDR3 is TGCGCCAGCAGTAGTGTCCGCAGGGGGAACCAAGAGACCCAGTACTTC. The V gene is TRBV10-2, the J gene TRBJ2-5; 7 bases align to TRBD1. The V gene's germline CDR1 is WSHSY and CDR2 SAAADI. There are 16 residues in the CDR3. Germline trimming cut 5 bases from V and 0 bases from J; bases unmatched to any gene: 9.

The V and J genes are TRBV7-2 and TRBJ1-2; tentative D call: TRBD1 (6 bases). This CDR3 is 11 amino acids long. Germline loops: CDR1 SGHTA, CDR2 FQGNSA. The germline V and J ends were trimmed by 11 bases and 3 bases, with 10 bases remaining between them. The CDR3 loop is CASNRDYGYTF. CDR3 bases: TGTGCCTCAAACAGGGACTATGGCTACACCTTC.

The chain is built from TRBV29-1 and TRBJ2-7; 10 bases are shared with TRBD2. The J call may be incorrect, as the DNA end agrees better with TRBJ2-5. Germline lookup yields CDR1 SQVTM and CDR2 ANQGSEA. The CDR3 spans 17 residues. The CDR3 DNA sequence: TGCAGCGTTGAAGACGGAACTAGCGGGGAAACCCAAGAGACCCAGTACTTC. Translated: CSVEDGTSGETQETQYF.

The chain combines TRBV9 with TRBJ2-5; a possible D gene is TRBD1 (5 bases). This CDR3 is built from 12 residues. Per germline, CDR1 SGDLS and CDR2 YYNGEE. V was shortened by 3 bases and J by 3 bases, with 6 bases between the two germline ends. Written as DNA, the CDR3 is TGTGCCAGCAGCGCAGGGAAAGAGACCCAGTACTTC. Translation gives CASSAGKETQYF.

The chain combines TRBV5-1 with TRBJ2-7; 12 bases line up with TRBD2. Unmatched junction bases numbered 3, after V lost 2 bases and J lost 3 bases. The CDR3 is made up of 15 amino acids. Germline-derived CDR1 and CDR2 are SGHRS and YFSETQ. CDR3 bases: TGCGCCAGCAGCTTTCCTAGCGGGGGGGTCTACGAGCAGTACTTC. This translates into CASSFPSGGVYEQYF.

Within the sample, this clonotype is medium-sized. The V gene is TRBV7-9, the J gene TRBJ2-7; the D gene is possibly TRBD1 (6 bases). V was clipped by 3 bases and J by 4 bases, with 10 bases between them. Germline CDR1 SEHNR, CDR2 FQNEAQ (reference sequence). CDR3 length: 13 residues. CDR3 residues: CASSLTDRYEQYF. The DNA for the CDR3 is TGTGCCAGCAGCTTGACGGACAGATACGAGCAGTACTTC.

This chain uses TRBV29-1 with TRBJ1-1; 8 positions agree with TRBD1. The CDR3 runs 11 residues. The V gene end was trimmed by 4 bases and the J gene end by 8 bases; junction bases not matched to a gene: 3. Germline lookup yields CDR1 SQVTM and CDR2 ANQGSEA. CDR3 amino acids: CSVGRQGEAFF. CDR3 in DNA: TGCAGCGTTGGACGACAGGGGGAAGCTTTCTTT.

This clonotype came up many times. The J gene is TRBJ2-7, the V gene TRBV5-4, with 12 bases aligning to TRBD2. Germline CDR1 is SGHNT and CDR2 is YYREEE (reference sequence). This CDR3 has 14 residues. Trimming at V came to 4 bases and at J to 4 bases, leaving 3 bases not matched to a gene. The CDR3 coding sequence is TGTGCCAGCAGCCAAGGACTAGCGGGGTACGAGCAGTACTTC. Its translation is CASSQGLAGYEQYF.

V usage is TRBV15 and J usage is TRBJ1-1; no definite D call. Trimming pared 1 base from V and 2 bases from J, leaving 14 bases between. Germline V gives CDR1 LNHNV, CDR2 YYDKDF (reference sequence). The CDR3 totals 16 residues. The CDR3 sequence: CATSRATGPTNTEAFF. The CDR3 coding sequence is TGTGCCACCAGCAGAGCCACCGGACCCACCAACACTGAAGCTTTCTTT.

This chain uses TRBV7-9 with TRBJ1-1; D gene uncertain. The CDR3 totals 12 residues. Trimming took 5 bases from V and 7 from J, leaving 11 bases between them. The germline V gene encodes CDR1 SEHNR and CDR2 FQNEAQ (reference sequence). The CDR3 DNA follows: TGTGCCAGCAGCGCAGCGGCGAGTGAAGCTTTCTTT. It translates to CASSAAASEAFF.

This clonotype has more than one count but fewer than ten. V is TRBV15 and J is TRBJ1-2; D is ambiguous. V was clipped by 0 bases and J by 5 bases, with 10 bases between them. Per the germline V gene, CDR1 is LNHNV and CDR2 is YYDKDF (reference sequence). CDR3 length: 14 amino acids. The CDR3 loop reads CATSRDLKGYGYTF. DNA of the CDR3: TGTGCCACCAGCAGAGATTTGAAGGGTTATGGCTACACCTTC.

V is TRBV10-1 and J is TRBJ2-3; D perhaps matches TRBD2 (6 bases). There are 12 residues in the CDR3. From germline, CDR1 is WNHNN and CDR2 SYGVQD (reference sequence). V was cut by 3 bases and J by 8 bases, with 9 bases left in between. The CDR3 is CASSDSGLTQYF. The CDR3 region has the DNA TGCGCCAGCAGTGATAGCGGCCTTACGCAGTATTTT.

This CDR3 is CASSSYQAGANVLTF. The CDR3 nucleotides are TGTGCCAGCAGCTCCTACCAAGCTGGGGCCAACGTCCTGACTTTC. This chain uses TRBV7-6 with TRBJ2-6; no definite D call. CDR1 SGHVS and CDR2 FNYEAQ come from the germline V gene. This CDR3 is built from 15 residues. V was cut by 4 bases and J by 2 bases, with 9 bases left in between.

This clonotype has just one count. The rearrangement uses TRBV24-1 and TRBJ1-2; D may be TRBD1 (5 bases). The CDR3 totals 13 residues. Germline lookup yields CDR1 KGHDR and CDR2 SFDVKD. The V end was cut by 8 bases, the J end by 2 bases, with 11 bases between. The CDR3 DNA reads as TGTGCCACCAACCCTGACAGAAACTATGGCTACACCTTC. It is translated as CATNPDRNYGYTF.